Listed here are 9 T cell receptor beta chains from one sample, sequenced in a study of cytomegalovirus exposure and HLA in healthy donors. PCR employed 60 Vbeta and 13 Jbeta primers. Profiling relied on immunoSEQ multiplex PCR, and the TCRdb table lists in-frame clones only, not all of them. The data show 100,000 to 150,000 clones, about two thirds seen once. Specimen: PBMCs. Receptor source: a man over 45 in good health and CMV-seropositive.

This clone appeared a few times. V gene TRBV4-1 combines with J gene TRBJ1-1, with D tentatively TRBD1 (6 bases). Trimming cost V 0 bases and J 1 base, with 21 bases left between them. Germline V gene lookup returns CDR1 MGHRA and CDR2 YSYEKL. This CDR3 spans 19 amino acids. The CDR3, as DNA: TGCGCCAGCAGCCAAGAATATGTCCGATACAGGGCCTCGAACACTGAAGCTTTCTTT. This codes for CASSQEYVRYRASNTEAFF.

This sequence joins TRBV6-5 and TRBJ1-4; the D is unclear. V lost 6 bases and J lost 6, with 11 bases in between. Germline CDR1 is MNHEY and CDR2 is SVGAGI. The CDR3 contains 13 residues. The chain's CDR3 is CASRRREDEKLFF. The DNA of the CDR3 is TGTGCCAGCAGGAGAAGGGAGGATGAAAAACTGTTTTTT.

V gene TRBV2 combines with J gene TRBJ2-7; possibly TRBD1 for D (6 bases). The germline V gene encodes CDR1 SNHLY and CDR2 FYNNEI. V lost 7 bases to trimming and J lost 3 bases, with 13 bases between them. CDR3 size: 13 residues. Here the CDR3 DNA reads TGTGCCAGCAAGTCAGGGGCAGGCTACGAGCAGTACTTC. It yields the protein CASKSGAGYEQYF.

This clone appeared a few times. V and J are TRBV29-1 and TRBJ2-3; D is possibly TRBD2 (5 bases). The CDR3 is 14 residues long. CDR1 and CDR2 (germline): SQVTM, ANQGSEA. V was shortened by 6 bases and J by 6 bases, with 19 bases between the two germline ends. In DNA, the CDR3 is TGCAGCGTCGAACCTAGTGGGAGCGTGGATACGCAGTATTTT. This encodes CSVEPSGSVDTQYF.

This sequence joins TRBV5-6 and TRBJ1-2, with 9 nucleotides matching TRBD1. The V and J ends lost 4 bases and 8 bases, in that order; junction bases with no gene match: 15. The CDR3 has 16 amino acids. Germline values: CDR1 SGHDT, CDR2 YYEEEE. The CDR3 loop reads CASSPPGQGRFGGYTF. The DNA for the CDR3 is TGTGCCAGCAGCCCCCCCGGACAGGGGAGATTTGGCGGCTACACCTTC.

The chain combines TRBV18 with TRBJ1-2, with 8 bases identical to TRBD1. From germline, CDR1 is KGHSH and CDR2 LQKENI. Losses at the gene ends were 6 bases for V and 8 bases for J; bases not matched to a gene: 8. CDR3 size: 13 residues. CDR3 DNA: TGTGCCAGCTCCCCCGGACAGGGATCGGGCTACACCTTC. Translating it yields CASSPGQGSGYTF.

To note about this clone: The same CDR3 is also encoded by other DNA sequences in this sample. The chain couples TRBV19 to TRBJ1-6; TRBD1 is a possible D gene (5 bases). CDR1 is LNHDA, CDR2 SQIVND, per germline (reference sequence). The germline V and J ends were trimmed by 5 bases and 9 bases, with 8 bases remaining between them. CDR3 size: 12 residues. The CDR3 bases are TGTGCCAGTAGTTTTAGGGGTTCACCCCTCCACTTT. As protein: CASSFRGSPLHF.

The genes are TRBV6-1 and TRBJ2-7; 7 nucleotides align to TRBD1. The CDR3 runs 16 residues. Unmatched junction bases numbered 7, after V lost 2 bases and J lost 0 bases. Germline loops: CDR1 MNHNS, CDR2 SASEGT. As DNA, the CDR3 is TGTGCCAGCAGTGAAAGGGGGCAGTTTCTCTCCTACGAGCAGTACTTC. Translation: CASSERGQFLSYEQYF.

The chain joins TRBV20-1 to TRBJ2-3, with D unresolved. Germline V lookup: CDR1 DFQATT, CDR2 SNEGSKA (reference sequence). V was trimmed by 3 bases and J by 2 bases, leaving 3 bases between them. The CDR3 consists of 11 residues. The CDR3 nucleotides read TGCAGTGCTAGGGCCACAGATACGCAGTATTTT. Protein sequence: CSARATDTQYF.